This TCR beta chain originates from a study of cytomegalovirus exposure and HLA in healthy donors. 13 Jbeta primers and 60 Vbeta primers were used for the PCR. Profiled with immunoSEQ multiplex PCR; TCRdb holds only in-frame clones, not every one. The sample consists of over 140,000 clones, 82% of them appearing once. General study points: In a later analysis, CMV-associated beta chains were mostly HLA-associated, it appeared. Prior analysis indicated that the majority of TCR beta V segments exhibited productivity approximately 87% or approximately 30% of the time.

A word on this clone: Its antigen is still unknown.

Unrecorded immune exposures were likely, despite nominal health at sampling. Germline loops: CDR1 MRHNA, CDR2 SNTAGT. This CDR3 region has 14 residues. V trimming: 4 bases; J trimming: 6 bases; junction bases outside the gene matches: 8. The sample comprised PBMCs. The sequence derives from a man aged 25 to 45 in good health and CMV-seropositive. This chain joins TRBV6-4 and TRBJ1-1; 7 nucleotides line up with TRBD1. This CDR3 reads CASSGNQGDAEAFF. In nucleotides, the CDR3 is TGTGCCAGCAGTGGGAACCAGGGGGACGCTGAAGCTTTCTTT.